The clone carrying this T cell receptor beta chain was recorded at least ten times. The antigen is undetermined. With the library built for alpha chains, this beta chain is off target and its frequency is not meaningful. On each TCR cDNA molecule, a unique molecular identifier was present. TCRdb used MiXCR to reprocess the 5' RACE reads, holding one entry per CDR3 protein. The table records about 10,000 distinct CDR3 sequences, around 3.9% of them present only once. This sample was included in a study of spatial heterogeneity in lung cancer. Study details: The donors, around 71 patients with untreated early-stage non-small cell lung cancer, provided the samples. At disease recurrence, some blood samples were drawn, with first recurrence at a median of 350 days.

Time point defined: blood taken at disease recurrence. Whole RNA, isolated from tumor, nontumor lung or frozen PBMC, was sequenced without prior sorting. Study observations and caveats: The study found ubiquitous expanded tumor TCRs in blood more at resection than follow-up.

The sequencing here drew on PBMCs, taken at recurrence. This sequence originates from a female donor with early-stage non-small cell lung cancer.

CDR3 in amino acids: CAWSVYQASSGNTIYF. As DNA, the CDR3 is TGTGCCTGGAGTGTATACCAGGCGAGCTCTGGAAACACCATATATTTT. The chain is built from TRBV30 and TRBJ1-3; D gene ambiguous. Trimming left V 0 bases short and J 0 bases short, with 12 bases between. CDR3 length: 16 residues. Germline values: CDR1 GTSNPN, CDR2 SVGIG (reference sequence).